These T cell receptor beta chains were read from a single sample in a study of cytomegalovirus exposure and HLA in healthy donors. Repertoires were generated with immunoSEQ multiplex PCR, while TCRdb's copy carries only in-frame clones and drops some. The table has 110,000 or so clones, approximately 8.6% seen once. Specimen: PBMCs. These receptors were obtained from a woman aged 40 to 50 in good health and CMV-seropositive. Both conserved end residues are part of each CDR3. The order of the fields is clone size, V gene, D gene, J gene, CDR3 protein, CDR3 DNA. A D gene is named only where the DNA matches it firmly. Rows give clone size only sometimes, using once, few, many, or a class for an expanded clone.

few,TRBV7-2,NA,TRBJ2-2,CASSLVFFQGWNTGELFF,TGTGCCAGCAGCTTAGTATTTTTCCAGGGATGGAACACCGGGGAGCTGTTTTTT
NA,TRBV2,NA,TRBJ2-2,CASKAGMNTGELFF,TGTGCCAGCAAGGCGGGGATGAACACCGGGGAGCTGTTTTTT
NA,TRBV7-2,TRBD2,TRBJ2-1,CASRRLAGDYNEQFF,TGTGCCAGCAGGCGGCTAGCGGGAGATTACAATGAGCAGTTCTTC
few,TRBV5-1,TRBD1,TRBJ2-3,CASSLSQGAGDTQYF,TGCGCCAGCAGCTTGTCCCAGGGGGCCGGAGATACGCAGTATTTT
few,TRBV19,NA,TRBJ1-2,CASSMPRGNYGYTF,TGTGCCAGTAGTATGCCCCGAGGTAACTATGGCTACACCTTC
NA,TRBV7-3,NA,TRBJ2-7,CASSLTTAEGSYEQYF,TGTGCCAGCAGCTTAACAACGGCAGAGGGAAGCTACGAGCAGTACTTC
NA,TRBV19,NA,TRBJ1-3,CASSPGTPRGNTIYF,TGTGCCAGTTCCCCCGGGACACCCAGGGGAAACACCATATATTTT
many,TRBV7-2,NA,TRBJ2-1,CASSPRLPQEQFF,TGTGCCAGCAGCCCCAGACTCCCCCAGGAGCAGTTCTTC
few,TRBV9,NA,TRBJ1-4,CASSPGTAANEKLFF,TGTGCCAGCAGCCCCGGCACAGCGGCTAATGAAAAACTGTTTTTT
NA,TRBV10-3,NA,TRBJ1-1,CAISSQGNTEAFF,TGTGCCATCAGTTCACAGGGGAACACTGAAGCTTTCTTT
NA,TRBV6-1,TRBD2,TRBJ2-3,CASGQRGGFTDTQYF,TGTGCCAGCGGGCAGCGGGGGGGCTTCACAGATACGCAGTATTTT
NA,TRBV19,TRBD1,TRBJ1-1,CASSIGRQGGTEAFF,TGTGCCAGTAGTATAGGCCGACAGGGTGGCACTGAAGCTTTCTTT
few,TRBV29-1,TRBD1,TRBJ1-2,CSVDREDHGYTF,TGCAGCGTAGACAGGGAGGACCATGGCTACACCTTC
NA,TRBV2,NA,TRBJ2-3,CARSERGTDKQYF,TGTGCCAGAAGTGAAAGGGGCACAGATAAGCAGTATTTT
many,TRBV7-2,TRBD2,TRBJ2-7,CASSLVGLAVNEQYF,TGTGCCAGCAGCTTAGTGGGACTAGCGGTAAACGAGCAGTACTTC
NA,TRBV4-1,TRBD1,TRBJ2-7,CASSQNTGGYEQYF,TGCGCCAGCAGCCAAAACACAGGGGGCTACGAGCAGTACTTC
few,TRBV28,NA,TRBJ1-5,CASSLSPRNNQPQHF,TGTGCCAGCAGTTTAAGTCCCAGGAACAATCAGCCCCAGCATTTT
few,TRBV5-4,TRBD1,TRBJ2-7,CASSLPGGQGGTYEQYF,TGTGCCAGCAGCTTGCCCGGGGGACAGGGAGGAACCTACGAGCAGTACTTC
NA,TRBV2,NA,TRBJ1-3,CASRGKGAGNTIYF,TGTGCCAGCCGGGGGAAAGGGGCCGGAAACACCATATATTTT
NA,TRBV2,NA,TRBJ1-2,CASTPKGESYGYTF,TGTGCCAGCACCCCAAAGGGGGAGTCCTATGGCTACACCTTC
few,TRBV7-7,NA,TRBJ2-3,CASSLQQFTDTQYF,TGTGCCAGCAGCTTACAACAGTTCACAGATACGCAGTATTTT
NA,TRBV18,NA,TRBJ1-1,CASSPLQGNTEAFF,TGTGCCAGCTCACCACTACAGGGGAACACTGAAGCTTTCTTT
few,TRBV7-9,TRBD1,TRBJ2-7,CASSLRGQGADEQYF,TGTGCCAGCAGCTTAAGGGGACAGGGGGCGGACGAGCAGTACTTC
NA,TRBV27,TRBD2,TRBJ2-5,CASSFSGGLETQYF,TGTGCCAGCAGCTTTAGCGGGGGGCTAGAGACCCAGTACTTC
NA,TRBV10-2,NA,TRBJ2-5,CASRRGSETQYF,TGCGCCAGCCGCCGGGGAAGCGAGACCCAGTACTTC
few,TRBV6-1,TRBD2,TRBJ2-3,CATAGGSTDTQYF,TGTGCCACCGCGGGGGGGAGCACAGATACGCAGTATTTT
few,TRBV6-1,TRBD1,TRBJ1-1,CASSEERTGKAFF,TGTGCCAGCAGTGAAGAGCGGACAGGGAAAGCTTTCTTT
few,TRBV5-1,TRBD1,TRBJ2-7,CASSSGTAYEQYF,TGCGCCAGCAGCTCCGGGACAGCCTACGAGCAGTACTTC
few,TRBV27,TRBD1,TRBJ2-7,CASSLQGAPYEQYF,TGTGCCAGCAGTTTGCAGGGGGCCCCCTACGAGCAGTACTTC
few,TRBV10-3,NA,TRBJ1-3,CAISESSRGSGNTIYF,TGTGCCATCAGTGAGTCCTCCCGCGGGTCTGGAAACACCATATATTTT
NA,TRBV9,TRBD1,TRBJ1-4,CASSQGQGKVNEKLFF,TGTGCCAGCAGCCAAGGACAGGGGAAAGTTAATGAAAAACTGTTTTTT
few,TRBV5-1,NA,TRBJ2-5,CASSSGGQVLFGQETQYF,TGCGCCAGCAGTTCTGGTGGGCAGGTTCTATTCGGCCAAGAGACCCAGTACTTC
few,TRBV11-2,TRBD1,TRBJ2-3,CASSTWAAQGTGTDTQYF,TGTGCCAGCAGCACCTGGGCCGCACAGGGGACAGGCACAGATACGCAGTATTTT
few,TRBV5-1,TRBD1,TRBJ2-5,CASSPPTGGRETQYF,TGCGCCAGCAGCCCACCGACAGGGGGAAGGGAGACCCAGTACTTC
few,TRBV5-4,NA,TRBJ1-2,CASSQTGSYGYTF,TGTGCCAGCAGCCAGACAGGAAGCTATGGCTACACCTTC
NA,TRBV7-2,NA,TRBJ1-6,CASSRGPGGNSPLHF,TGTGCCAGCAGTCGCGGTCCGGGAGGGAATTCACCCCTCCACTTT
many,TRBV6-4,TRBD2,TRBJ2-3,CASSEATSGAPDTQYF,TGTGCCAGCAGTGAGGCAACTAGCGGGGCCCCAGATACGCAGTATTTT
few,TRBV30,NA,TRBJ1-6,CAWSLTRQDNSPLHF,TGTGCCTGGAGTCTAACGAGACAGGATAATTCACCCCTCCACTTT
NA,TRBV15,NA,TRBJ2-7,CATGSTGRTYEQYF,TGTGCCACCGGATCGACAGGGAGGACCTACGAGCAGTACTTC
few,TRBV5-1,TRBD1,TRBJ1-2,CASSKGTGRDYGYTF,TGCGCCAGCAGCAAAGGGACAGGGAGGGACTATGGCTACACCTTC
NA,TRBV30,NA,TRBJ1-5,CAWEKEGGQPQHF,TGTGCCTGGGAAAAGGAGGGCGGACAGCCCCAGCATTTT
few,TRBV19,NA,TRBJ1-5,CASSIGAVGNQPQHF,TGTGCCAGTAGTATAGGGGCAGTTGGCAATCAGCCCCAGCATTTT
NA,TRBV30,NA,TRBJ1-2,CAWSGVVANYGYTF,TGTGCCTGGAGCGGGGTCGTAGCTAACTATGGCTACACCTTC
NA,TRBV6-1,TRBD1,TRBJ2-2,CASTWDRVSGELFF,TGTGCCAGCACCTGGGACAGGGTGTCCGGGGAGCTGTTTTTT